These T cell receptor beta chains were read from a single sample in a study of CD8 T cells in Susac syndrome. TCRdb reprocessed the immunoSEQ multiplex PCR reads via MiXCR and lists one record per CDR3 protein. Of about 160,000 distinct CDR3 sequences listed, 90% to 96% are singletons. Material: CD4+ T cells from PBMCs. Source of these receptors: a human donor with Susac syndrome. Both conserved end residues are trimmed from each CDR3. Fields, in order: V gene, clone size, J gene, CDR3 protein. Where a row states a size, it is once, few, many or the class of an expanded clone; other rows omit it.

TRBV9,.,TRBJ1-2,ASSGPSPRLNGYT
TRBV9,.,TRBJ1-2,ASSSASWGGYT
TRBV20-1,.,TRBJ2-5,SARAETGDRETQY
TRBV30,.,TRBJ2-3,AWSGARGVTDTQY
TRBV27,.,TRBJ2-3,ASSLSALAGGPTDTQY
TRBV29-1,.,TRBJ2-2,SVHTTGATGELF
TRBV3-1,once,TRBJ2-1,ASRRQGADEQF
TRBV19,.,TRBJ2-5,ASSTGQGETQY
TRBV29-1,.,TRBJ2-3,SVQRSDTQY
TRBV7-9,.,TRBJ1-1,ASSLTKTGTEAF
TRBV19,.,TRBJ2-5,ASSFRDLETQY
TRBV9,.,TRBJ1-6,ASSVAESSPLH
TRBV4-3,.,TRBJ1-2,ASSQEDRVAGYT
TRBV5-6,.,TRBJ2-3,ASSWTSGGTSTDTQY
TRBV29-1,.,TRBJ2-1,SVVKGEGANEQF
TRBV5-4,.,TRBJ2-3,ASSLAMRDRPDTQY
TRBV6-2/TRBV6-3,.,TRBJ1-1,ASSFPGGTEAF
TRBV7-2,.,TRBJ2-2,ASTLRGGRNTGELF
TRBV5-1,.,TRBJ2-5,ASSFWTGNLRETQY
TRBV24-1,few,TRBJ1-5,ATSDSFDSYNQPQH
TRBV29-1,.,TRBJ1-1,SARQGSNTEAF
TRBV7-9,.,TRBJ1-6,ASSTSNSPLH
TRBV20-1,once,TRBJ2-5,SAWPGQGSETQY
TRBV5-1,once,TRBJ2-1,ASSSAVTNEQF
TRBV23-1,.,TRBJ2-5,ASSRFNSGSRY
TRBV20-1,.,TRBJ2-3,SVGNRMITQY
TRBV29-1,.,TRBJ2-7,SVGISYEQY
TRBV20-1,once,TRBJ2-5,SAREGLAGETQY
TRBV7-9,.,TRBJ2-7,ASSGLANEQY
TRBV29-1,once,TRBJ1-2,SVDYRRGYT
TRBV29-1,.,TRBJ2-2,SVRLLGGQSNTGELF
TRBV4-2,.,TRBJ2-4,ASSQDLALNIQY
TRBV7-9,.,TRBJ1-2,ASSPGQSGYT
TRBV7-9,.,TRBJ2-1,ASSLRGQGLEQF
TRBV30,.,TRBJ2-7,AWTSGLYEQY
TRBV28,.,TRBJ2-1,ASTDAHNEQF
TRBV20-1,.,TRBJ2-7,SARLAGAKNEQY
TRBV6-1,.,TRBJ2-3,ATQGRLAGTYTQY
TRBV5-1,.,TRBJ1-1,ASSLGAPTETEAF
TRBV12-3/TRBV12-4,.,TRBJ2-7,ASRGDSHEQY
TRBV29-1,.,TRBJ1-2,SVDRVGYGYT
TRBV20-1,once,TRBJ2-7,SASRGGRNYEQY
TRBV6-5,.,TRBJ1-1,ASSYSTGTTNTEAF
TRBV3-1,once,TRBJ1-2,ASSASYGYT
TRBV3-1,.,TRBJ2-2,ASSRRGMNTGELF
TRBV5-4,.,TRBJ1-1,ASSLVRNAEAF
TRBV30,.,TRBJ2-4,AWSVKGTGLGNIQY